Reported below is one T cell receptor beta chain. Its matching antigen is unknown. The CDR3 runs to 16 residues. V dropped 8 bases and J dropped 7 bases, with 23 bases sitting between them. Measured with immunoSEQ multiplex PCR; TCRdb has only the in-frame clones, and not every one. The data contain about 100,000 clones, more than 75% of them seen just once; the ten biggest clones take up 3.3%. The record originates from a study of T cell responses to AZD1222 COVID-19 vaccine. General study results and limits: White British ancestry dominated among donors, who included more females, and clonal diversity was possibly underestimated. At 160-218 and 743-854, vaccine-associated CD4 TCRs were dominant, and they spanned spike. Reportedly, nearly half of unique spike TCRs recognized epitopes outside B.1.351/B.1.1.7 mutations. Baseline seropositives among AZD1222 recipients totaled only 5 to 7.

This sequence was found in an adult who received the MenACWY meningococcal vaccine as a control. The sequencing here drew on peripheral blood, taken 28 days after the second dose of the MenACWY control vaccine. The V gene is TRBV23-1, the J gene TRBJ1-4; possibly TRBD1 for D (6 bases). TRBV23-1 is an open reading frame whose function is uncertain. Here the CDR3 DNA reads TGCGCCAGCGGACTGGACAGCCAACCTTTTGGTGAAAAACTGTTTTTT. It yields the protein CASGLDSQPFGEKLFF.